This T cell receptor (beta chain) was documented in a study of blood T cell repertoires in COVID-19. Across the study: There were acute and convalescent COVID-19 samples, and they came from the United States, Italy and Spain. Nucleic acid was either cDNA or gDNA, and it came from T cells, B-cell-depleted T cells, or PBMCs.

The CDR3 has 13 residues. V dropped 9 bases and J dropped 9; count of bases not matched to a gene: 8. CDR1 LNHDA and CDR2 SQIVND come from the germline V gene (reference sequence). Original analysis: Estimation of nucleated cell counts relied on the amplification of reference gene primers. TCRdb's table, derived via immunoSEQ multiplex PCR, lists solely in-frame clones and lacks some. The V and J calls and the clone size are those of that table, but D and trimming were determined from the DNA. Among 410,000 or so clones listed, 86% were seen once. J is TRBJ1-6 and V is TRBV19, with 7 nucleotides matching TRBD1. This TCR came from a woman under 40 with active or convalescent COVID-19. Sequencing input: peripheral blood. CDR3 sequence: CASATGDASPLHF. Written as DNA, the CDR3 is TGTGCCAGCGCAACAGGGGATGCTTCACCCCTCCACTTT.